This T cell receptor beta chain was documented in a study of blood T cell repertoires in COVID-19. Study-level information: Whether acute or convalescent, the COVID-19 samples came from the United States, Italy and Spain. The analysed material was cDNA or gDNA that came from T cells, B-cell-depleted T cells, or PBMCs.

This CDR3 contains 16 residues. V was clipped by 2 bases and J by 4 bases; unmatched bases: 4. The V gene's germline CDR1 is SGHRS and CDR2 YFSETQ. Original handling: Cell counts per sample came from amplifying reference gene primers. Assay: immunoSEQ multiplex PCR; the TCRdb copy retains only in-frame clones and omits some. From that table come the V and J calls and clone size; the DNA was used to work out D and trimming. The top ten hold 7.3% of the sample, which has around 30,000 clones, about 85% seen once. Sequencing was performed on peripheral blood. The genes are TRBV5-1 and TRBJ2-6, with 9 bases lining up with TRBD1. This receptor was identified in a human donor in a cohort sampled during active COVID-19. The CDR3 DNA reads TGCGCCAGCAGCTTCACAGGGGGCGAGGGGGCCAACGTCCTGACTTTC. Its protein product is CASSFTGGEGANVLTF.